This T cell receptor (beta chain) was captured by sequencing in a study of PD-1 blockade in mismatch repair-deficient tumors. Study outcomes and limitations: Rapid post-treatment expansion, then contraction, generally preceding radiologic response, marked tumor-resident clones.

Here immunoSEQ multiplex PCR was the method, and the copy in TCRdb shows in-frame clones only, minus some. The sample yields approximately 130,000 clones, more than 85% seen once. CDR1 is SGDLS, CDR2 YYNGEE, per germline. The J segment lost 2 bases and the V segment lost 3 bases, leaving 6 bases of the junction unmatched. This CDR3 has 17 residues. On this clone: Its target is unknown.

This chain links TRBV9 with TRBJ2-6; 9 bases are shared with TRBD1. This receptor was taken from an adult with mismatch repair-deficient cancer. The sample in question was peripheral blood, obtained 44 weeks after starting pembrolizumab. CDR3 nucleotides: TGTGCCAGCAGCGCTCGGGACAGGGTCGCTGGGGCCAACGTCCTGACTTTC. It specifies CASSARDRVAGANVLTF.